Listed here is a single T cell receptor beta chain. The germline V gene has CDR1 MGHRA and CDR2 YSYEKL. This CDR3 contains 16 residues. TCRdb re-analyzed the 5' RACE reads; it lists each CDR3 protein once, without DNA. This sample's table reports 500,000 to 700,000 distinct CDR3 sequences. This sample stems from a study of T cells expressing NK-cell markers. Source material: blood T cells: a sorted CD56 or NKG2C T cell subset, CD4+ or CD8+ T cells, or bulk PBMC T cells (not recorded which). The receptor comes from a young man in good health. V gene TRBV4-1 combines with J gene TRBJ2-2; the D gene TCRdb calls, TRBD2, cannot be checked with no DNA. The CDR3 loop is CASSQGTSRNTGELFF.